This paragraph reports one T cell receptor beta chain. Generated by immunoSEQ multiplex PCR, the TCRdb table keeps only in-frame clones and is missing some. There are fewer than 1 million clones in the sample; roughly 96% occur only once, and less than 0.25% lies in the top ten. This entry comes from a study of shared clonotypes between healthy human individuals. Positive CCR7 selection of CD45RO-negative cells yielded the naive CD8 cells, and terminally differentiated effector memory CD45RA+ cells were excluded. This clonotype was obtained from a young man in good health. The sequencing input was naive CD8+ T cells sorted from blood.

CDR3 sequence (DNA): TGTGCCAGCAGCGGTAAAGGGGAGTTTGAGACCCAGTACTTC. The encoded protein is CASSGKGEFETQYF. V gene TRBV9 combines with J gene TRBJ2-5, with D perhaps assigned TRBD1 or TRBD2 (5 bases each). Germline CDR1 and CDR2: SGDLS and YYNGEE. V was cut by 3 bases and J by 5 bases, with 14 bases left in between. CDR3 size: 14 residues.